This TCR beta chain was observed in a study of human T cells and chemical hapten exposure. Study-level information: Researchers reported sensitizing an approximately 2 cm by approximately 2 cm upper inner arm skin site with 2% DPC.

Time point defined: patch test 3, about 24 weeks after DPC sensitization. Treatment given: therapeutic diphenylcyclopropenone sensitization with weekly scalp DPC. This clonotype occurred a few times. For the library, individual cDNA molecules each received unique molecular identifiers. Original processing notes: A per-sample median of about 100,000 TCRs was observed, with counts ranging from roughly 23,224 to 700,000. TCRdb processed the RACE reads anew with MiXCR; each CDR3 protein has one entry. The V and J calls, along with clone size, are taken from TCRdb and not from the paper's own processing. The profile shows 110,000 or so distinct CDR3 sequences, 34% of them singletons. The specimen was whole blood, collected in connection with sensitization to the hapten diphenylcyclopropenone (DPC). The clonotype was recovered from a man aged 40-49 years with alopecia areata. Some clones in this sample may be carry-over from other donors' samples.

The CDR3 sequence: CSASVAGGLSSYNEQFF. CDR3 coding DNA: TGCAGTGCTAGCGTGGCGGGGGGGCTTAGCTCCTACAATGAGCAGTTCTTC. The chain combines TRBV20-1 with TRBJ2-1; the match to TRBD2 covers 9 bases. V was clipped by 3 bases and J by 0 bases; unmatched bases: 9. This CDR3 has 17 residues. Germline V gives CDR1 DFQATT, CDR2 SNEGSKA (reference sequence).